The rows below give T cell receptor beta chains drawn from one sample of a study of blood T cell repertoires in COVID-19. Only in-frame clones appear in the TCRdb table, and some are missing; sequencing was by immunoSEQ multiplex PCR. The data hold 100,000 or so clones, with roughly 89% observed a single time. The sample taken for sequencing was peripheral blood. Receptors were obtained from a woman aged 45 to 65 with COVID-19, enrolled during active disease. The CDR3 runs from the conserved cysteine through the conserved F or W. Fields, in order: clone size, D gene, J gene, V gene, CDR3 DNA, CDR3 protein. D genes are given only for firm matches. Some rows mark clone size as missing; the rest say once, few, many or name a class of expanded clone.

>.|.|TRBJ2-7|TRBV21-1
TGTGCCAAAAGACAGGGGGCTTCCTACGAGCAGTACTTC
CAKRQGASYEQYF
>.|.|TRBJ1-6|TRBV2
TGTGCCAGCAGTCTGTGGGTACAGGGACCAAATTCACCCCTCCACTTT
CASSLWVQGPNSPLHF
>.|TRBD1|TRBJ1-2|TRBV5-6
TGTGCCAGCGGGCCGCGGGACAGGGGGCCCAACTATGGCTACACCTTC
CASGPRDRGPNYGYTF
>.|.|TRBJ1-5|TRBV7-2
TGTGCCAGCAGCTTAGCACCAGGGTATCAGCCCCAGCATTTT
CASSLAPGYQPQHF
>.|TRBD2|TRBJ2-3|TRBV27
TGTGCCGGCAGTTTTCAATCAGCGGGGGGCCGCACAGATACGCAGTATTTT
CAGSFQSAGGRTDTQYF
>.|.|TRBJ2-1|TRBV2
TGTGCCAGTGAGCAATCAGGCAATGAGCAGTTCTTC
CASEQSGNEQFF
>.|.|TRBJ1-1|TRBV11-3
TGTGCCAGCAGCTTGGACACGCTGAACACTGAAGCTTTCTTT
CASSLDTLNTEAFF
>.|TRBD1|TRBJ1-5|TRBV4-1
TGCGCCAGCAGCCAAGAGATACCGGGGACAGCTAGCAATCAGCCCCAGCATTTT
CASSQEIPGTASNQPQHF
>.|TRBD1|TRBJ2-2|TRBV5-1
TGCGCCAGCAGTTCCGGGACAGGGGGCACCGGGGAGCTGTTTTTT
CASSSGTGGTGELFF
>.|.|TRBJ1-2|TRBV11-2
TGTGCCAGCAGCCTACCGGGAAGACACTATGGCTACACCTTC
CASSLPGRHYGYTF
>.|TRBD2|TRBJ2-2|TRBV27
TGTGCCAGCAGTTCCCTACTCGCGGGGGGGCCGGGGGAGCTGTTTTTT
CASSSLLAGGPGELFF
>.|TRBD2|TRBJ2-5|TRBV6-6
TGTGCCAGCAGGAGCGGGGGGGCCGAGACCCAGTACTTC
CASRSGGAETQYF
>.|.|TRBJ2-5|TRBV6-5
TGTGCCAGCTCGGGGTCCTCCCAAGAGACCCAGTACTTC
CASSGSSQETQYF
>.|.|TRBJ1-2|TRBV2
TGTGCCAGCGAGGACAGACCCACCTCAGAATTC
CASEDRPTSEF
>.|.|TRBJ2-7|TRBV2
TGTGCCAGCAGACCCGGTGAGCGGTACGAGCAGTACTTC
CASRPGERYEQYF
>few|.|TRBJ1-1|TRBV5-4
TGTGCCAGCAGATTAGCGGCAGGGATTAACACTGAAGCTTTCTTT
CASRLAAGINTEAFF
>.|.|TRBJ2-5|TRBV6-5
TGTGCCAGCAGTTACTCTGGGGGCAGACCAGAGACCCAGTACTTC
CASSYSGGRPETQYF
>.|.|TRBJ2-1|TRBV2
TGTGCCAGCAGTGAGTTGGTGAGCTCCTACAATGAGCAGTTCTTC
CASSELVSSYNEQFF
>.|TRBD2|TRBJ2-7|TRBV7-2
TGTGCCAGCAGCTCAGGTCAGCGGGGGAATCTCTACGAGCAGTACTTC
CASSSGQRGNLYEQYF
>.|.|TRBJ1-5|TRBV18
TGTGCCAGCTCACCCGGCGGGTTCGGGCAGCCCCAGCATTTT
CASSPGGFGQPQHF
>.|.|TRBJ1-2|TRBV19
TGTGCCAGTAGTATAACCTCCGGAGGCCACACCTTC
CASSITSGGHTF
>once|.|TRBJ2-7|TRBV30
TGTGCCTGGAGTGTAACGATGGGCCCCTACGAGCAGTACTTC
CAWSVTMGPYEQYF
>.|.|TRBJ1-3|TRBV28
TGTGCCAGCAGTCGGACGGGGTACGAGGCTGGAAACACCATATATTTT
CASSRTGYEAGNTIYF
>.|TRBD1|TRBJ1-3|TRBV5-5
TGTGCCAGCAGCCCGACAGGGACAGCTGGAAACACCATATATTTT
CASSPTGTAGNTIYF
>.|.|TRBJ2-2|TRBV6-6
TGTGCCAGCAGTTCCAGGGAAACCGGGGAGCTGTTTTTT
CASSSRETGELFF
>.|.|TRBJ2-3|TRBV6-6
TGTGCCAGCAGGCGGGACTTTAGCTCAGATACGCAGTATTTT
CASRRDFSSDTQYF
>.|.|TRBJ1-3|TRBV5-1
TGCGCCAGCAGCTTGGGGGGGCAGATCTCTGGAAACACCATATATTTT
CASSLGGQISGNTIYF
>.|TRBD1|TRBJ2-2|TRBV10-3
TGTGCCATCCGTTCCGGGACAGGGGGGAACACCGGGGAGCTGTTTTTT
CAIRSGTGGNTGELFF
>.|TRBD2|TRBJ2-1|TRBV27
TGTGCCAGCAGTTTAGCGGGGGGGCTTGAGCAGTTCTTC
CASSLAGGLEQFF
>.|TRBD2|TRBJ2-5|TRBV19
TGTGCCAGTAGTATAGTTACAGCGGGGCAAGAGACCCAGTACTTC
CASSIVTAGQETQYF
>.|.|TRBJ1-5|TRBV7-2
TGTGCCAGCAGCTTAGTAGGGGATCAGCCCCAGCATTTT
CASSLVGDQPQHF
>.|TRBD1|TRBJ1-6|TRBV6-5
TGTGCCAGCACGTCGTCGACAGGGGGCAGGTCACCCCTCCACTTT
CASTSSTGGRSPLHF